This T cell receptor beta chain was retrieved from a study of T-cell memory formation after mild COVID-19. Study as a whole: Across donors, TCR clusters were largely donor specific.

TCRdb called the 5' RACE reads again in MiXCR, with one record for every CDR3 protein. In the table there are around 310,000 distinct CDR3 sequences, 20% to 25% of which are singletons. This clonotype has a handful of counts. The ends were cut back, 2 bases at V and 4 bases at J, with 17 bases in the middle. Germline lookup yields CDR1 SGHTA and CDR2 FQGNSA. The CDR3 runs to 17 residues. The J gene is TRBJ2-2, the V gene TRBV7-2, with D perhaps given as TRBD1 or TRBD2 (5 bases each). Sequenced input: PBMCs or a T cell subset sorted from them (not recorded which). This receptor was obtained from a young man who had mild COVID-19 (a few samples of this study predate the infection). Cell type and time point are not known. CDR3 protein: CASSLSSGTLGTGELFF. The CDR3 DNA reads TGTGCCAGCAGCTTAAGTTCTGGGACGCTCGGCACCGGGGAGCTGTTTTTT.